This entry features one T cell receptor beta chain sequence. The data were obtained in a study of cytomegalovirus exposure and HLA in healthy donors. This table comes from immunoSEQ multiplex PCR, and its TCRdb copy is limited to in-frame clones, with some not included. The sample carries approximately 62,000 clones, about 92% recorded once. This CDR3 region has 15 residues. Germline CDR1 MDHEN, CDR2 SYDVKM. The V and J ends lost 5 bases and 8 bases, in that order; junction bases with no gene match: 9. The sequenced sample consisted of PBMCs. The rearrangement joins TRBV28 to TRBJ1-4, with 9 bases lining up with TRBD1. This sequence originates from a woman aged 18-30 years in good health and CMV-seronegative. Here the CDR3 reads CASSLPGTGSEKLFF. The CDR3, as DNA: TGTGCCAGCAGTCTTCCCGGGACAGGGTCCGAAAAACTGTTTTTT.